This T cell receptor (beta chain) was found in a study of OX40 agonist ivuxolimab in advanced cancers. The V gene lost 2 bases and the J gene lost 3 bases, with 11 bases spanning the gap. The length of the CDR3 is 14 residues. Germline V gives CDR1 GTSNPN, CDR2 SVGIG (reference sequence). In this sample, this clone turned up once. The method was immunoSEQ multiplex PCR; TCRdb's version includes in-frame clones alone and lacks a portion of them. The sample records more than 50,000 clones, around 85% being singletons. Material: CD4+ or CD8+ T cells sorted from blood, obtained in a trial of the OX40 agonist ivuxolimab. This chain connects TRBV30 to TRBJ1-5; tentative D call: TRBD1 (5 bases). The clonotype comes from an adult with an advanced solid tumor such as melanoma, head and neck, liver or kidney cancer. The CDR3 coding sequence is TGTGCCTGGAGTTGGGGCGGTGACAATCAGCCCCAGCATTTT. This translates into CAWSWGGDNQPQHF.